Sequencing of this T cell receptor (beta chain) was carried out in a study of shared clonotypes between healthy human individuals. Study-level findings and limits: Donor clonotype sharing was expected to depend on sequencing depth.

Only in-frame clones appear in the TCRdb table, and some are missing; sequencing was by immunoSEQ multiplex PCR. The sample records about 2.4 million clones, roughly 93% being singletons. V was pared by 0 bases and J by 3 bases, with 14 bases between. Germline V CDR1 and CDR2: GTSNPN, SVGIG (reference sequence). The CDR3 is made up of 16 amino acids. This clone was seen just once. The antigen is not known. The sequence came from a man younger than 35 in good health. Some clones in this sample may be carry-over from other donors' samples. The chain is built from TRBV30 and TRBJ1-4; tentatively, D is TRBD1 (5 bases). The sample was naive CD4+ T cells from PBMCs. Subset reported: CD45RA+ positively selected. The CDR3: CAWSVARVRSNEKLFF. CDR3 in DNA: TGTGCCTGGAGTGTTGCCAGGGTGCGTTCTAATGAAAAACTGTTTTTT.